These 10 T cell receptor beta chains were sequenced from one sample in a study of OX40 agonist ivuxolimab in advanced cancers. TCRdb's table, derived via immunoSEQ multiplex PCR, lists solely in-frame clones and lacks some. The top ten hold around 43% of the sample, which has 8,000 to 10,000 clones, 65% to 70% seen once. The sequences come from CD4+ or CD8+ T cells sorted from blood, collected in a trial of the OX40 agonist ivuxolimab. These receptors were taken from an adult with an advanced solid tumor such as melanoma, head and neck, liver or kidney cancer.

The DNA for the CDR3 is TGTGCCAGCAGCGGAACAGGGGGAGGCTCCTACAATGAGCAGTTCTTC. Translated: CASSGTGGGSYNEQFF. This chain connects TRBV9 to TRBJ2-1; 8 bases align to TRBD1. CDR1 is SGDLS and CDR2 is YYNGEE in the germline V gene. The CDR3 has 16 amino acids. After removal of 3 bases from V and 0 bases from J, the junction contained 5 bases not matched to a gene.

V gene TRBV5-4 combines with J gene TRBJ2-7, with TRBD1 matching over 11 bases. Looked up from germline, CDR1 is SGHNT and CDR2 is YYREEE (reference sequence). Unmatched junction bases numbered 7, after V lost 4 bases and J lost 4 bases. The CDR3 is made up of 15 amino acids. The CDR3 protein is CASSIWTGGGYEQYF. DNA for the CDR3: TGTGCCAGCAGCATCTGGACAGGGGGCGGTTACGAGCAGTACTTC.

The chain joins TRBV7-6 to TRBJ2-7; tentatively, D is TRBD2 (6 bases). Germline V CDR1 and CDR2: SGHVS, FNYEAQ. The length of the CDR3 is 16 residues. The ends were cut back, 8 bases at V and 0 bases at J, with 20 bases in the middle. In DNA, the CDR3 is TGTGCCAGCTCCGACGGGCGGGACTCCTACTCCTACGAGCAGTACTTC. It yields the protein CASSDGRDSYSYEQYF.

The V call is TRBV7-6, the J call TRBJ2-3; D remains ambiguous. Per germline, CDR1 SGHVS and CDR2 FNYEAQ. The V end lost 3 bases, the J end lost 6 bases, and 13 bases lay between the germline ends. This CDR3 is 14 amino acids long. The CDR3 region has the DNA TGTGCCAGCAGCTTGTTTGCGTTGGGGGATACGCAGTATTTT. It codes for CASSLFALGDTQYF.

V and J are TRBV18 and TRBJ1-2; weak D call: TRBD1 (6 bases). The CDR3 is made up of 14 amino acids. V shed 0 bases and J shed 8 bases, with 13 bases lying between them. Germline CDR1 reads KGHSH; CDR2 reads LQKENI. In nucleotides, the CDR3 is TGTGCCAGCTCACCACCTTCCGGGACACGGGGCTACACCTTC. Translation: CASSPPSGTRGYTF.

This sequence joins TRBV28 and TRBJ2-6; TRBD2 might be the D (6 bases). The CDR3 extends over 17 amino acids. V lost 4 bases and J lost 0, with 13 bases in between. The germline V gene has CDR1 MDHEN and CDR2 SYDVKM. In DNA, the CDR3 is TGTGCCAGCAGTTCTGGAGGGACCTACTCTGGGGCCAACGTCCTGACTTTC. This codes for CASSSGGTYSGANVLTF.

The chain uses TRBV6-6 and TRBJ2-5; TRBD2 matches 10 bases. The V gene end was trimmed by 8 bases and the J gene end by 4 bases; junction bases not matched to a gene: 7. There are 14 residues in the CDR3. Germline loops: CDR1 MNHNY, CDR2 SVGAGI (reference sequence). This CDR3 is CASDLAGGLETQYF. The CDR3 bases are TGTGCCAGCGATTTAGCGGGAGGTTTAGAGACCCAGTACTTC.

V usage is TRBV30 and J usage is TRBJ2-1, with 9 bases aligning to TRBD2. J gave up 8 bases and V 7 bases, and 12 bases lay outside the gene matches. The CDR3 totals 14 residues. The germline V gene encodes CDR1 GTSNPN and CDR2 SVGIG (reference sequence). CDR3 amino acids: CAYMDRAGGYEQFF. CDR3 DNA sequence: TGTGCCTACATGGATCGAGCGGGAGGCTATGAGCAGTTCTTC.

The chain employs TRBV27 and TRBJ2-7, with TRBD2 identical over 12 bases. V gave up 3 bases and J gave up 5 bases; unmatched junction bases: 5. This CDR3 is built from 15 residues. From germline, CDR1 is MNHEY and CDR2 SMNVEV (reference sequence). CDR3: CASSFGLAGINEQYF. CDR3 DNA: TGTGCCAGCAGTTTCGGACTAGCGGGAATCAACGAGCAGTACTTC.

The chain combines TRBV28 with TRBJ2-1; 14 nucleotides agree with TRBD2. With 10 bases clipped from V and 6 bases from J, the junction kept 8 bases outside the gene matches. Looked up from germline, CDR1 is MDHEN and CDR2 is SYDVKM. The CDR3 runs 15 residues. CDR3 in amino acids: CATDSGTSGSNEQFF. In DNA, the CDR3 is TGTGCCACCGATTCAGGGACTAGCGGGAGCAATGAGCAGTTCTTC.